This T cell receptor beta chain was sequenced in a study of human T cells and chemical hapten exposure. Study-wide background: Sensitization was performed using 2% DPC on a roughly 2 cm by roughly 2 cm upper inner arm skin site.

Within the library, unique molecular identifiers were attached to each individual cDNA molecule. MiXCR was run by TCRdb on the RACE reads, yielding one entry per CDR3 protein. The sample holds about 83,000 distinct CDR3 sequences, about 6.8% seen once. The CDR3 is made up of 13 amino acids. The V and J ends lost 3 bases and 8 bases respectively, with 16 bases between them. CDR1 is SQVTM, CDR2 ANQGSEA, per germline. The time point: patch test 1, 2 weeks after DPC sensitization. Treatment indicated: therapeutic diphenylcyclopropenone sensitization with weekly scalp DPC. Only a few counts were recorded for this clonotype.

The chain has TRBV29-1 and TRBJ1-2, with D perhaps matching TRBD1 (5 bases). Sequences were derived from whole blood, sampled in connection with sensitization to the hapten diphenylcyclopropenone (DPC). The source of this sequence is a woman in her thirties with alopecia areata. Some clones in this sample may be carry-over from other donors' samples. The DNA of the CDR3 is TGCAGCGTTGAGAGATACCTCAGGGACGGCTACACCTTC. This codes for CSVERYLRDGYTF.